One and the same sample provided the 32 T cell receptor beta chains below, sequenced in a study of T-cell reconstitution after alpha-beta-depleted transplantation in children. Using unique molecular identifiers, the investigators prepared the TCRbeta library. Each CDR3 protein is one row after TCRdb ran MiXCR on the PCR reads. The table shows 200,000 to 300,000 distinct CDR3 sequences, with less than 9% occurring only once. Sequencing was performed on PBMCs, mostly from graft donor cells, taken 180 days after TCRalphabeta/CD19-depleted stem cell transplant. The receptors come from a male patient younger than 18 who had a stem cell transplant for acute lymphoblastic leukemia, so the T cells may come from the graft donor.

This clonotype has a count of ten or more. The CDR3 region has the DNA TGCAGTGCTAGCAGACAGGGGGCCTACAATGAGCAGTTCTTC. It translates to CSASRQGAYNEQFF. The rearrangement uses TRBV20-1 and TRBJ2-1; 9 nucleotides agree with TRBD1. V dropped 3 bases and J dropped 2; count of bases not matched to a gene: 2. Germline V gene data show CDR1 as DFQATT and CDR2 as SNEGSKA (reference sequence). The CDR3 totals 14 residues.

This clonotype was observed many times. The V call is TRBV18, the J call TRBJ2-5; maybe TRBD2 (6 bases). The V end lost 2 bases, the J end lost 0 bases, and 10 bases lay between the germline ends. CDR1 is KGHSH and CDR2 is LQKENI in the germline V gene. This CDR3 is built from 15 residues. The CDR3 loop reads CASSPAGWYQETQYF. The CDR3 DNA reads TGTGCCAGCTCACCAGCGGGGTGGTACCAAGAGACCCAGTACTTC.

Ten or more counts support this clonotype. This sequence joins TRBV9 and TRBJ2-7; 9 nucleotides agree with TRBD1. The CDR3 runs to 14 residues. CDR1 and CDR2 (germline): SGDLS, YYNGEE. Germline trimming cut 3 bases from V and 4 bases from J; bases unmatched to any gene: 5. CDR3 residues: CASSATGGIYEQYF. The DNA for the CDR3 is TGTGCCAGCAGCGCGACAGGGGGGATATACGAGCAGTACTTC. Combining the CDR3 with reference TRBV9 and TRBJ2-7 gives the whole variable domain DSGVTQTPKHLITATGQRVTLRCSPRSGDLSVYWYQQSLDQGLQFLIQYYNGEERAKGNILERFSAQQFPDLHSELNLSSLELGDSALYFCASSATGGIYEQYFGPGTRLTVT.

With respect to this clonotype: Since a much larger clone is just one base distant, this may be a read error. J is TRBJ2-3 and V is TRBV7-6, with 12 bases aligning to TRBD2. Trimming took 5 bases from V and 5 from J; bases not matched to a gene: 5. Germline CDR1 and CDR2: SGHVS and FNYEAQ. CDR3 length equals 15 residues. The CDR3 coding sequence is TGTGCCAGCAGCCAACTAGCGGGAGGAGGAGATACGCAGTATTTT. Its translation: CASSQLAGGGDTQYF. The entire variable domain, with the rest obtained from reference TRBV7-6 and TRBJ2-3, is as follows: GAGVSQSPRYKVTKRGQDVALRCDPISGHVSLYWYRQALGQGPEFLTYFNYEAQQDKSGLPNDRFSAERPEGSISTLTIQRTEQRDSAMYRCASSQLAGGGDTQYFGPGTRLTVL.

This clonotype came up many times. V and J are TRBV5-1 and TRBJ2-5, with D perhaps TRBD2 (5 bases). From germline, CDR1 is SGHRS and CDR2 YFSETQ. The CDR3 consists of 14 residues. The V end was cut by 5 bases, the J end by 4 bases, with 15 bases between. CDR3 sequence reads: CASSLRRGGETQYF. The DNA for the CDR3 is TGCGCCAGCAGTCTTCGACGTGGAGGAGAGACCCAGTACTTC.

This clonotype was seen many times. The chain couples TRBV6-1 to TRBJ2-4, with 9 bases that match TRBD1. V shed 6 bases and J 8 bases; nucleotides not matched to a gene: 8. This CDR3 region has 14 residues. Per the germline V gene, CDR1 is MNHNS and CDR2 is SASEGT. The CDR3 nucleotides are TGTGCCAGCAGGGACAGGGGTCGGTGGGACATTCAGTACTTC. This sequence encodes CASRDRGRWDIQYF.

This clonotype was observed many times. The V and J genes are TRBV19 and TRBJ2-5, with 9 bases that match TRBD2. Germline trimming cut 2 bases from V and 1 base from J; bases unmatched to any gene: 5. This CDR3 has 16 residues. From germline, CDR1 is LNHDA and CDR2 SQIVND (reference sequence). The CDR3 bases are TGTGCCAGTAGTATATACCGGACTAGCGCCCAAGAGACCCAGTACTTC. This sequence encodes CASSIYRTSAQETQYF.

This clonotype was picked up many times. The chain uses TRBV20-1 and TRBJ2-1; 8 bases agree with TRBD2. Germline lookup yields CDR1 DFQATT and CDR2 SNEGSKA (reference sequence). V lost 5 bases and J lost 3; bases outside the gene matches: 3. The CDR3 runs to 13 residues. CDR3 amino acids: CSASGTSYNEQFF. CDR3 in DNA: TGCAGTGCTTCCGGGACTAGCTACAATGAGCAGTTCTTC.

This clonotype was counted ten times or more. This chain connects TRBV7-3 to TRBJ1-2; a possible D gene is TRBD1 (5 bases). Germline-derived CDR1 and CDR2 are SGHTA and FQGTGA. With 5 bases removed from V and 8 bases from J, the gap between germline ends came to 12 bases. The CDR3 totals 12 residues. Here the CDR3 DNA reads TGTGCCAGCAGCCGGGACGGCCGCGGCTACACCTTC. Amino acids: CASSRDGRGYTF.

This clonotype was seen ten or more times. V gene TRBV5-1 combines with J gene TRBJ1-2; D may be TRBD1 (5 bases). Between the trimmed V and J ends, which lost 2 bases and 0 bases, there was a span of 8 bases. The germline V gene encodes CDR1 SGHRS and CDR2 YFSETQ. The CDR3 has 14 residues. CDR3 sequence reads: CASSFDSPNYGYTF. DNA for the CDR3: TGCGCCAGCAGCTTCGACAGTCCTAACTATGGCTACACCTTC.

This clonotype was detected many times. J is TRBJ1-3 and V is TRBV9; no firm D call. This CDR3 has 17 amino acids. The germline V and J ends were trimmed by 0 bases and 3 bases, with 16 bases remaining between them. Germline V gene sequence: CDR1 SGDLS, CDR2 YYNGEE. Here the CDR3 reads CASSVGHSATRGNTIYF. The CDR3 DNA sequence: TGTGCCAGCAGCGTAGGGCACAGCGCCACGCGTGGAAACACCATATATTTT.

This clonotype was seen ten or more times. The rearrangement links TRBV7-9 to TRBJ2-5; D possibly corresponds to TRBD1 (5 bases). Germline lookup yields CDR1 SEHNR and CDR2 FQNEAQ (reference sequence). CDR3 size: 15 residues. Between the trimmed V and J ends, which lost 4 bases and 2 bases, there was a span of 14 bases. This chain's CDR3 is CASSSPYDRQETQYF. CDR3 nucleotides: TGTGCCAGCAGCTCACCCTATGACAGACAAGAGACCCAGTACTTC.

This clonotype was counted ten times or more. The rearrangement uses TRBV28 and TRBJ1-2, with TRBD1 identical over 7 bases. J gave up 5 bases and V 4 bases, and 1 base lay outside the gene matches. The CDR3 sequence is 12 residues long. Germline V gene sequence: CDR1 MDHEN, CDR2 SYDVKM. DNA for the CDR3: TGTGCCAGCAGTTGGGACAGTTATGGCTACACCTTC. Translation: CASSWDSYGYTF.

This clonotype was seen repeatedly, ten times or more. The CDR3 DNA reads TGCAGTGCCCCCGTACAAGGTCTGGGTTCGTACAATGAGCAGTTCTTC. Its translation: CSAPVQGLGSYNEQFF. The V call is TRBV20-1, the J call TRBJ2-1; D is ambiguous. Per germline, CDR1 DFQATT and CDR2 SNEGSKA (reference sequence). The ends were cut back, 6 bases at V and 4 bases at J, with 22 bases in the middle. The CDR3 spans 16 residues.

This clonotype was seen repeatedly, ten times or more. The chain couples TRBV4-1 to TRBJ2-2, with 10 bases that match TRBD2. The CDR3 extends over 16 amino acids. V dropped 4 bases and J dropped 4; count of bases not matched to a gene: 6. Germline CDR1 and CDR2: MGHRA and YSYEKL. CDR3 region: CASSPGTSESTGELFF. In nucleotides, the CDR3 is TGCGCCAGCAGCCCTGGGACTAGCGAGAGCACCGGGGAGCTGTTTTTT.

In its sample, this clonotype was seen many times. V and J are TRBV29-1 and TRBJ2-6; no reliable D call. V lost 4 bases to trimming and J lost 2 bases, with 6 bases between them. The CDR3 has 13 amino acids. Germline lookup yields CDR1 SQVTM and CDR2 ANQGSEA. CDR3 in amino acids: CSVAGTGANVLTF. The DNA for the CDR3 is TGCAGCGTTGCGGGCACTGGGGCCAACGTCCTGACTTTC.

In this sample, this clonotype turned up many times. The chain is built from TRBV20-1 and TRBJ1-6, with D uncertain. V was cut by 1 base and J by 3 bases, with 13 bases left in between. Germline-derived CDR1 and CDR2 are DFQATT and SNEGSKA (reference sequence). This CDR3 has 16 residues. The CDR3 loop is CSARGRSLIYNSPLHF. The CDR3 DNA reads TGCAGTGCTAGAGGGCGGTCCCTTATCTATAATTCACCCCTCCACTTT.

This clonotype has ten or more counts. The chain employs TRBV11-1 and TRBJ1-5; 12 bases match TRBD1. V was clipped by 5 bases and J by 5 bases; unmatched bases: 13. The germline V gene has CDR1 SGHAT and CDR2 FQDESV (reference sequence). The CDR3 is made up of 18 amino acids. CDR3 sequence: CASSNTGTGGAGHQPQHF. CDR3 coding DNA: TGTGCCAGCAGCAATACCGGGACAGGGGGCGCCGGTCATCAGCCCCAGCATTTT. The full variable domain, with the rest looked up from reference TRBV11-1 and TRBJ1-5, is EAEVAQSPRYKITEKSQAVAFWCDPISGHATLYWYRQILGQGPELLVQFQDESVVDDSQLPKDRFSAERLKGVDSTLKIQPAELGDSAMYLCASSNTGTGGAGHQPQHFGDGTRLSIL.

This clonotype was seen repeatedly, ten times or more. The V gene is TRBV18, the J gene TRBJ2-5, with TRBD1 matching over 8 bases. The CDR3 sequence is 14 residues long. CDR1 is KGHSH, CDR2 LQKENI, per germline. J gave up 5 bases and V 5 bases, and 7 bases lay outside the gene matches. In DNA form, the CDR3 reads TGTGCCAGCTCAGGGGACAGGTCATCGGAGACCCAGTACTTC. It translates to CASSGDRSSETQYF.

This clonotype was counted at least ten times. The CDR3 is CASSYRASNQPQHF. CDR3 nucleotides: TGTGCCAGCAGTTACAGGGCTAGCAATCAGCCCCAGCATTTT. The rearrangement links TRBV6-5 to TRBJ1-5; D unresolved. CDR3 length: 14 amino acids. Germline V gives CDR1 MNHEY, CDR2 SVGAGI. V was shortened by 2 bases and J by 0 bases, with 5 bases between the two germline ends.

There are many counts of this clonotype. The chain employs TRBV6-2 or TRBV6-3 and TRBJ1-5, with D perhaps matching TRBD1 (5 bases). Germline V gene sequence: CDR1 MNHEY, CDR2 SVGEGT. The germline V and J ends were trimmed by 4 bases and 1 base, with 11 bases remaining between them. This CDR3 is built from 15 residues. The DNA for the CDR3 is TGTGCCAGCAGTTCCAGACAGTTCAGCAATCAGCCCCAGCATTTT. It is translated as CASSSRQFSNQPQHF.

At least ten counts were recorded for this clonotype. V and J are TRBV6-2 or TRBV6-3 and TRBJ2-6; a weak D match, TRBD1 (6 bases). The CDR3 is made up of 17 amino acids. The V gene's germline CDR1 is MNHEY and CDR2 SVGEGT. Trimming left V 4 bases short and J 0 bases short, with 13 bases between. DNA of the CDR3: TGTGCCAGCAGTTCGCCCGGACAGATCTCTGGGGCCAACGTCCTGACTTTC. Its translation: CASSSPGQISGANVLTF.

This clonotype was seen many times. V and J are TRBV24-1 and TRBJ2-7; TRBD1 matches at 10 bases. The J segment lost 5 bases and the V segment lost 9 bases, leaving 6 bases of the junction unmatched. This CDR3 is built from 13 residues. Per germline, CDR1 KGHDR and CDR2 SFDVKD. CDR3 DNA: TGTGCCACCGGGGGGACAGGGGCCCACGAGCAGTACTTC. Encoded protein: CATGGTGAHEQYF.

In its sample, this clonotype was seen many times. The V gene is TRBV5-1, the J gene TRBJ1-1; D remains ambiguous. Germline V CDR1 and CDR2: SGHRS, YFSETQ. The germline V and J ends were trimmed by 0 bases and 1 base, with 7 bases remaining between them. CDR3 length equals 14 residues. The CDR3 nucleotides read TGCGCCAGCAGCTTGGACTCCGGGAACACTGAAGCTTTCTTT. Protein sequence: CASSLDSGNTEAFF.

V gene TRBV11-2 combines with J gene TRBJ1-1; 7 bases fit TRBD1. The V segment lost 3 bases and the J segment 5 bases; nucleotides outside the gene matches: 6. This CDR3 region has 14 residues. The germline V gene encodes CDR1 SGHAT and CDR2 FQNNGV. DNA for the CDR3: TGTGCCAGCAGCTTTAGGGGGCTCAGGACTGAAGCTTTCTTT. Its protein is CASSFRGLRTEAFF.

This clonotype was seen many times. The junction shows a germline mismatch at one end, possibly a read error. The DNA of the CDR3 is TGTGCCAGCAGCTTAGAGTCTGGGGCCAACGTCCTGACTTTC. Protein sequence: CASSLESGANVLTF. The rearrangement uses TRBV5-1 and TRBJ2-6; no definite D call. The CDR3 runs to 14 residues. Germline V CDR1 and CDR2: SGHRS, YFSETQ.

In this sample, this clonotype turned up many times. The J gene is TRBJ1-3, the V gene TRBV9; TRBD1 is a possible D gene (6 bases). The CDR3 sequence is 14 residues long. V shed 0 bases and J shed 2 bases, with 6 bases lying between them. Per germline, CDR1 SGDLS and CDR2 YYNGEE. CDR3 sequence (DNA): TGTGCCAGCAGCGTAGGACAGGCTGGAAACACCATATATTTT. Amino acid sequence: CASSVGQAGNTIYF. The complete variable domain, with remaining parts taken from reference TRBV9 and TRBJ1-3, reads DSGVTQTPKHLITATGQRVTLRCSPRSGDLSVYWYQQSLDQGLQFLIQYYNGEERAKGNILERFSAQQFPDLHSELNLSSLELGDSALYFCASSVGQAGNTIYFGEGSWLTVV.

This clonotype was recorded at least ten times. The chain links TRBV4-3 to TRBJ1-5; 7 bases match TRBD1. The CDR3 is 17 residues long. Germline loops: CDR1 LGHNA, CDR2 YSLEER. V gave up 4 bases and J gave up 1 base; unmatched junction bases: 10. The CDR3, as DNA: TGCGCCAGCAGCCCCCACTCTCAGACAGGGAGCAATCAGCCCCAGCATTTT. Amino acids: CASSPHSQTGSNQPQHF.

This clonotype was seen many times. The J gene is TRBJ1-2, the V gene TRBV5-5, with D uncertain. The CDR3 totals 10 residues. CDR1 SGHKS and CDR2 YYEKEE come from the germline V gene (reference sequence). V lost 4 bases, J lost 7 bases, and 5 bases lay in between. The CDR3 bases are TGTGCCAGCAGCGGACCTGGCTACACCTTC. Protein product: CASSGPGYTF.

This clonotype was counted many times. CDR3: CASSGAAQETQYF. CDR3 nucleotide sequence: TGTGCCAGCTCTGGCGCGGCGCAAGAGACCCAGTACTTC. The gene calls are TRBV18 and TRBJ2-5; no firm D call. V shed 6 bases and J shed 2 bases, with 10 bases lying between them. This CDR3 is 13 amino acids long. Germline V gene data show CDR1 as KGHSH and CDR2 as LQKENI.

This clonotype was detected many times. The chain couples TRBV7-2 to TRBJ1-2; weak D call: TRBD1 (6 bases). There are 14 residues in the CDR3. The germline V gene has CDR1 SGHTA and CDR2 FQGNSA. The ends were cut back, 5 bases at V and 3 bases at J, with 13 bases in the middle. This CDR3 reads CASSPHRVHYGYTF. In DNA form, the CDR3 reads TGTGCCAGCAGCCCGCACAGGGTCCACTATGGCTACACCTTC.

Ten or more counts support this clonotype. The chain links TRBV5-1 to TRBJ2-3, with 10 bases aligning to TRBD1. The CDR3 contains 18 residues. Germline CDR1 SGHRS, CDR2 YFSETQ. The V and J ends lost 0 bases and 4 bases, in that order; junction bases with no gene match: 11. The CDR3 bases are TGCGCCAGCAGCTTGGCTATTCGACAGGGGGCAAGGGCAGATACGCAGTATTTT. It is translated as CASSLAIRQGARADTQYF. The full variable domain, its missing parts supplied by reference TRBV5-1 and TRBJ2-3, is KAGVTQTPRYLIKTRGQQVTLSCSPISGHRSVSWYQQTPGQGLQFLFEYFSETQRNKGNFPGRFSGRQFSNSRSEMNVSTLELGDSALYLCASSLAIRQGARADTQYFGPGTRLTVL.